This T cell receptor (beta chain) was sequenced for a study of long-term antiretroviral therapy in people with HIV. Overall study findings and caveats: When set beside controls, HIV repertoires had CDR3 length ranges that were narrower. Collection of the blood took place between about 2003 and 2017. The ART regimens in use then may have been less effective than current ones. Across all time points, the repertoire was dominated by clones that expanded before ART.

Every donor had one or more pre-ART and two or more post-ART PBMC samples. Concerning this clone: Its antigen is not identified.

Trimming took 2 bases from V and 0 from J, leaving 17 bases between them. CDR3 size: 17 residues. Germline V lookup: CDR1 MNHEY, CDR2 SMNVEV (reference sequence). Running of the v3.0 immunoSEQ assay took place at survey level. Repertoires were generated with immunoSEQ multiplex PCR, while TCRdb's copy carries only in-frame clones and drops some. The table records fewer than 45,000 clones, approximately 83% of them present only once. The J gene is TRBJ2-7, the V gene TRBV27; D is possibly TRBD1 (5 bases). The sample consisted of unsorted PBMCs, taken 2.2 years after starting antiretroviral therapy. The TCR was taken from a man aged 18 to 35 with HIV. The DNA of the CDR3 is TGTGCCAGCAGTTTAAGGTTCCGGACAATTAGCTCCTACGAGCAGTACTTC. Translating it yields CASSLRFRTISSYEQYF.